A selection of T cell receptor beta chains follows, all from one sample in a study of CD8+ T cells in alopecia areata. TCRdb's copy holds only in-frame clones and misses some; the assay was immunoSEQ multiplex PCR. The data contain 100,000 to 150,000 clones, 49% of them seen just once; the ten biggest clones take up 15% to 20%. The specimen was CD8+ T cells sorted from blood, collected at week 0. The source is a human donor with alopecia areata. The CDR3 runs from the conserved cysteine through the conserved F or W. D genes are given only for firm matches. The size of a clone is reported for some rows only, either as once, few or many, or as a class for expanded clones.

NA,NA,TRBJ2-7,TRBV27,CASRPDSLGYEQYF,TGTGCCAGCAGGCCCGACAGCCTGGGTTACGAGCAGTACTTC
few,NA,TRBJ2-1,TRBV13,CASSPLIYNEQFF,TGTGCCAGCAGCCCACTGATATACAATGAGCAGTTCTTC
NA,NA,TRBJ2-7,TRBV6-5,CASSLVEESYEQYF,TGTGCCAGCAGCCTCGTGGAGGAATCCTACGAGCAGTACTTC
NA,TRBD2,TRBJ2-3,TRBV6-1,CASSPGLAGSDTQYF,TGTGCCAGCAGCCCGGGACTAGCGGGGTCAGATACGCAGTATTTT
NA,TRBD1,TRBJ1-5,TRBV5-4,CASMGGGISQPQHF,TGTGCCAGCATGGGAGGGGGCATCAGCCAGCCCCAGCATTTT
few,NA,TRBJ1-2,TRBV4-1,CASSGIPSRERGYTF,TGCGCCAGCAGCGGAATCCCAAGCAGGGAAAGGGGCTACACCTTC
NA,NA,TRBJ1-4,TRBV15,CATSRVGAEKLFF,TGTGCCACCAGCAGAGTCGGTGCTGAAAAACTGTTTTTT
NA,NA,TRBJ2-7,TRBV13,CASSLGHVDYEQYF,TGTGCCAGCAGCTTAGGCCACGTCGATTACGAGCAGTACTTC
NA,NA,TRBJ2-7,TRBV6-1,CASSEWAHEQYF,TGTGCCAGCAGTGAATGGGCTCACGAGCAGTACTTC
NA,NA,TRBJ1-1,TRBV6-5,CASRYREGNTEAFF,TGTGCCAGCAGATACCGGGAGGGTAACACTGAAGCTTTCTTT
NA,TRBD2,TRBJ2-3,TRBV29-1,CSVEFRLAVVVDTQYF,TGCAGCGTTGAATTCCGACTAGCGGTAGTAGTCGATACGCAGTATTTT
NA,NA,TRBJ2-7,TRBV27,CASSLGVGDNYEQYF,TGTGCCAGCAGTTTAGGTGTGGGGGATAACTACGAGCAGTACTTC
NA,TRBD2,TRBJ2-5,TRBV30,CAWSVRGGQETQYF,TGTGCCTGGAGCGTTCGGGGGGGACAAGAGACCCAGTACTTC
NA,TRBD1,TRBJ2-5,TRBV27,CASRGQEETQYF,TGTGCCAGCAGAGGACAGGAAGAGACCCAGTACTTC
once,NA,TRBJ2-5,TRBV9,CASSVGGQDQETQYF,TGTGCCAGCAGCGTAGGGGGACAAGACCAAGAGACCCAGTACTTC
few,NA,TRBJ2-5,TRBV9,CASGSEETQYF,TGTGCCAGCGGGTCAGAGGAGACCCAGTACTTC
NA,TRBD1,TRBJ2-7,TRBV7-9,CASSWDSPYEQYF,TGTGCCAGCAGCTGGGACAGTCCCTACGAGCAGTACTTC